This T cell receptor (delta chain) is from a study of γδ T cells in repeated Plasmodium falciparum infection (dated by TCRdb to the early 2020s). At the level of the whole study: The natural-infection arm enrolled Malian children exposed to intense seasonal malaria transmission and compared the Malian children with Australian children matched for age and gender. Malian gammadelta TCR repertoires were analysed cross-sectionally during no-transmission periods and were analysed longitudinally across acute febrile malaria episodes. In the study, the shaping of the human gammadelta T cell repertoire by repeated Plasmodium falciparum infection was examined using natural infection in Mali and controlled human malaria infection. Four controlled human malaria infections were administered to five malaria-naive U.S. adults over 644 days by bites from P. falciparum NF54-infected Anopheles stephensi mosquitoes. Samples from controlled-infection subjects were taken at baseline, just before selected infections, and 21 days after each infection.

About this clone itself: Its binding antigen is unknown. The translation of this DNA and the TCRdb protein of a much larger clone differ at residue 3, probably owing to a read error; the protein shown here is translated from the DNA.

The CDR3 runs 23 amino acids, cysteine and phenylalanine included. This entry keeps only the CDR3 DNA: 69 bases, framed from base 1. CDR1 and CDR2, looked up from the germline V gene (reference sequence), are TVYSNPD and GDNSRS. Here V drops 5 bases and J drops 4 bases, and the junction holds 32 bases not matched to any gene. Libraries were made using multiplex PCR. Data came from an Illumina MiSeq. Each sorted gammadelta T cell sample was sequenced for both the TCR gamma (TRG) and TCR delta (TRD) chains. From the authors' description of their analysis: The repertoire analyses drew on clonotype tree plots, the accumulated frequency of the top 20 clonotypes, and diversity index (DI) and D75 metrics. TCRdb reprocessed the public data with the CATT caller; entries with the same nucleotide sequence were combined afterwards. For this entry, the V and J calls and clone size follow TCRdb and not the study's own pipeline. The sample table holds 85,000 to 95,000 delta-chain clones, of which 1.4% were seen once. Around 8.3% of the sample rests with the top ten.

For bulk TCR repertoire analysis, Vgamma9/Vdelta2+ and Vdelta2-negative gammadelta T cell populations were flow-sorted out of peripheral blood mononuclear cells. Overall study outcomes, separate from this receptor: Compared with Australian children, Malian children appeared to have Vdelta2-negative gammadelta TCR repertoires that were more clonally expanded, less diverse and less shared. Across time and infection, the Vgamma9/Vdelta2+ TCR repertoires showed a highly stable polyclonal makeup, with many TCRgamma sequences overlapping between individuals. Because the controlled-infection cohort was small, analysis of inter-individual variability in gammadelta T cell responses was limited. Repeated controlled infections appeared to drive waves of new clonotype selection in Vdelta2-negative, largely Vdelta1+, gammadelta TCR repertoires. Generalizability was limited because the Malian cohort came from a small rural village made up predominantly of one ethnic group.

The chain was built from TRDV3 and TRDJ2; 12 bases in the junction line up with TRDD3. The sample taken for sequencing was gamma-delta T cells from blood. The receptor was isolated from a pool of human donors (malaria-infected and uninfected, not separated). The CDR3 region has the sequence CALQRKKFLRYWGIPWPTAQLFF. The DNA sequence is TGTGCCCTCCAGAGGAAAAAATTCCTACGGTACTGGGGGATACCGTGGCCGACAGCACAACTCTTCTTT. Reference TRDV3 and TRDJ2 genes cover what lies past the CDR3, so the full variable domain is CDKVTQSSPDQTVASGSEVVLLCTYDTVYSNPDLFWYRIRPDYSFQFVFYGDNSRSEGADFTQGRFSVKHILTQKAFHLVISPVRTEDSATYYCALQRKKFLRYWGIPWPTAQLFFGKGTQLIVEP.